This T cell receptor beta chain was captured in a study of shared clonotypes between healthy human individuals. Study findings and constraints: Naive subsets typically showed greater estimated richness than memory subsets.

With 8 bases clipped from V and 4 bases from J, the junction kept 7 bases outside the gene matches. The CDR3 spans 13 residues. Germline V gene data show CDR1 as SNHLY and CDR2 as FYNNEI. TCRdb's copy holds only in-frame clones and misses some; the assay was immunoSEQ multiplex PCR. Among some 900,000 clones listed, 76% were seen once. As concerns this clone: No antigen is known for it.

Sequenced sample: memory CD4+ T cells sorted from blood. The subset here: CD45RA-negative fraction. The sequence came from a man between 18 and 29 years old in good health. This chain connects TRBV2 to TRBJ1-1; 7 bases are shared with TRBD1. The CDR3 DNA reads TGTGCCAGCGGGAACAGGGGTGGCACTGAAGCTTTCTTT. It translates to CASGNRGGTEAFF.